This T cell receptor (beta chain) was identified in a study of T cell responses to AZD1222 COVID-19 vaccine. V lost 10 bases, J lost 5 bases, and 20 bases lay in between. The CDR3 extends over 14 amino acids. CDR1 is MRHNA, CDR2 SNTAGT, per germline. Study findings and constraints: Donors were mostly white British, more females; clonal diversity possibly underestimated. Among vaccine-associated CD4 TCRs, coverage spanned spike, with dominance at 160-218 and 743-854. Within unmutated variant regions lay the reported targets of nearly half of spike-specific TCRs. Seropositive at baseline were only a handful of AZD1222 recipients.

Sequencing used immunoSEQ multiplex PCR; TCRdb keeps in-frame clones, though not all of them. This sample has fewer than 150,000 clones, with approximately 90% found just once. As to this clone: Its antigen remains unknown.

The receptor's source is an adult who received the AZD1222 COVID-19 vaccine. The sequencing used peripheral blood, collected 28 days after the second AZD1222 dose. The chain uses TRBV6-4 and TRBJ1-2; D is perhaps TRBD1 (5 bases). This chain's CDR3 is CATYSRAGSYGYTF. CDR3 bases: TGTGCCACGTACTCCAGGGCAGGCTCGTATGGCTACACCTTC.